The 21 T cell receptor beta chains given below trace back to one sample, sequenced in a study of blood T cell repertoires in COVID-19. Profiled with immunoSEQ multiplex PCR; TCRdb holds only in-frame clones, not every one. There are around 100,000 clones in the sample; 70% to 90% occur only once, and approximately 3.6% lies in the top ten. The sample comprised peripheral blood. Receptor source: a woman aged 60-70 years with acute or convalescent COVID-19.

The gene calls are TRBV6-1 and TRBJ2-6; 7 bases align to TRBD2. CDR3 size: 17 residues. CDR1 is MNHNS, CDR2 SASEGT, per germline. J gave up 1 base and V 4 bases, and 7 bases lay outside the gene matches. The DNA of the CDR3 is TGTGCCAGCAGTGGGGCTAGCGGACGTTCTGGGGCCAACGTCCTGACTTTC. Protein product: CASSGASGRSGANVLTF.

This chain links TRBV27 with TRBJ1-5; D not resolved. Germline V gives CDR1 MNHEY, CDR2 SMNVEV (reference sequence). With 8 bases removed from V and 2 bases from J, the gap between germline ends came to 13 bases. The CDR3 loop spans 14 amino acids. The CDR3 nucleotides are TGTGCCAGCGGTCTAGCTTGGGGCAATCAGCCCCAGCATTTT. It yields the protein CASGLAWGNQPQHF.

The V call is TRBV11-2, the J call TRBJ1-2; D not resolved. Germline loops: CDR1 SGHAT, CDR2 FQNNGV. With 0 bases removed from V and 4 bases from J, the gap between germline ends came to 9 bases. CDR3 length equals 14 residues. The CDR3 reads CASSLDGAAYGYTF. CDR3 bases: TGTGCCAGCAGCTTAGATGGAGCGGCCTATGGCTACACCTTC.

The chain recombines TRBV5-6 with TRBJ1-4; D is unresolved. This CDR3 spans 12 amino acids. V lost 4 bases and J 7 bases, leaving 8 bases between the germline ends. Germline-derived CDR1 and CDR2 are SGHDT and YYEEEE. The CDR3 sequence: CASSVSGEKLFF. The CDR3 DNA is TGTGCCAGCAGCGTATCGGGTGAAAAACTGTTTTTT.

The chain recombines TRBV27 with TRBJ1-6; 10 bases match TRBD1. The V segment lost 0 bases and the J segment 9 bases; nucleotides outside the gene matches: 5. CDR1 MNHEY and CDR2 SMNVEV come from the germline V gene (reference sequence). The CDR3 extends over 16 amino acids. This chain's CDR3 is CASSLSGTGVGSPLHF. CDR3 bases: TGTGCCAGCAGTTTATCGGGGACAGGGGTTGGTTCACCCCTCCACTTT.

The chain carries TRBV11-3 and TRBJ1-2; TRBD1 aligns across 9 bases. The CDR3 is 13 amino acids. V dropped 4 bases and J dropped 5; count of bases not matched to a gene: 2. Germline assignment: CDR1 SGHNT and CDR2 YENEEA. The CDR3 DNA reads as TGTGCCAGCAGCTCGACAGGGGGTTATGGCTACACCTTC. Amino acid sequence: CASSSTGGYGYTF.

This chain uses TRBV11-3 with TRBJ1-5; TRBD1 matches 9 bases. Germline-derived CDR1 and CDR2 are SGHNT and YENEEA. This CDR3 comprises 18 residues. The trim removed 5 bases at V and 3 bases at J, leaving 14 bases unmatched. The CDR3 loop reads CASSRRTGAKEVNQPQHF. The DNA of the CDR3 is TGTGCCAGCAGCCGCAGGACAGGGGCGAAGGAAGTCAATCAGCCCCAGCATTTT.

The genes are TRBV5-1 and TRBJ2-3, with D hard to call. This CDR3 is built from 14 residues. Germline loops: CDR1 SGHRS, CDR2 YFSETQ. V lost 2 bases and J 3 bases, leaving 10 bases between the germline ends. The CDR3 loop is CASSFGASTDTQYF. CDR3 coding DNA: TGCGCCAGCAGCTTCGGAGCCTCAACAGATACGCAGTATTTT.

This clone was counted a single time. V gene TRBV4-1 combines with J gene TRBJ2-4; D remains ambiguous. CDR3 size: 13 residues. Germline V lookup: CDR1 MGHRA, CDR2 YSYEKL. V lost 1 base and J lost 5, with 6 bases in between. The CDR3 DNA sequence: TGCGCCAGCAGCCAAGTCCGGGAAAACATTCAGTACTTC. This gives the protein CASSQVRENIQYF.

The chain links TRBV12-3 or TRBV12-4 to TRBJ1-1; D is ambiguous. CDR3 length: 13 amino acids. V shed 3 bases and J shed 5 bases, with 10 bases lying between them. The CDR3 protein is CASSFAAATEAFF. The CDR3 region has the DNA TGTGCCAGCAGTTTTGCCGCGGCTACTGAAGCTTTCTTT.

On this clone itself: A read error may account for a junction end that differs from germline. The rearrangement links TRBV19 to TRBJ2-5, with D possibly matching TRBD1 (5 bases). Per germline, CDR1 LNHDA and CDR2 SQIVND (reference sequence). The CDR3 runs 13 residues. The CDR3 loop is CASSTGLQETQYF. As DNA, the CDR3 is TGTGCCAGCAGTACAGGCCTCCAAGAGACCCAGTACTTC.

This rearrangement joins TRBV6-6 to TRBJ2-1; TRBD1 agrees at 7 bases. With V trimmed by 5 bases and J by 5 bases, 9 bases remained unmatched. The CDR3 length is 15 residues. In germline, CDR1 is MNHNY, CDR2 SVGAGI (reference sequence). CDR3: CASSLTGFLNNEQFF. Written as DNA, the CDR3 is TGTGCCAGCAGTCTGACAGGGTTCCTTAACAATGAGCAGTTCTTC.

The V and J genes are TRBV3-1 (or the pseudogene TRBV3-2) and TRBJ2-2; D is perhaps TRBD2 (5 bases). V was clipped by 3 bases and J by 8 bases, with 10 bases between them. The CDR3 consists of 13 residues. The V gene's germline CDR1 is LGHDT and CDR2 YNNKEL (reference sequence). CDR3 amino acids: CASSQTTAGELFF. In nucleotides, the CDR3 is TGTGCCAGCAGCCAGACTACGGCGGGGGAGCTGTTTTTT.

The rearrangement joins TRBV3-1 (or the pseudogene TRBV3-2) to TRBJ1-5, with a possible D match to TRBD1 (5 bases). This CDR3 has 15 amino acids. Germline assignment: CDR1 LGHDT and CDR2 YNNKEL (reference sequence). Trimming stripped 4 bases from V and 6 bases from J, with 16 bases between. In DNA, the CDR3 is TGTGCCAGCAGCCTACTACCAGGGTCGGGTCAGCCCCAGCATTTT. This sequence encodes CASSLLPGSGQPQHF.

This chain connects TRBV3-1 (or the pseudogene TRBV3-2) to TRBJ1-1; 8 positions match TRBD1. This CDR3 spans 16 amino acids. CDR1 is LGHDT and CDR2 is YNNKEL in the germline V gene (reference sequence). The junction had 11 bases not matched to a gene; V was cut back by 0 bases and J by 8 bases. This CDR3 reads CASSQDLLARGPEAFF. The CDR3 region has the DNA TGTGCCAGCAGCCAAGATTTACTGGCCAGGGGGCCCGAAGCTTTCTTT.

The chain has TRBV19 and TRBJ1-2; no firm D call. Per the germline V gene, CDR1 is LNHDA and CDR2 is SQIVND (reference sequence). This CDR3 region has 13 residues. The ends were cut back, 5 bases at V and 5 bases at J, with 12 bases in the middle. The CDR3 region is CASSPPGFYGYTF. The CDR3 DNA is TGTGCCAGTAGTCCCCCGGGATTTTATGGCTACACCTTC. Full variable domain (rest looked up from reference TRBV19 and TRBJ1-2): DGGITQSPKYLFRKEGQNVTLSCEQNLNHDAMYWYRQDPGQGLRLIYYSQIVNDFQKGDIAEGYSVSREKKESFPLTVTSAQKNPTAFYLCASSPPGFYGYTFGSGTRLTVV.

The V and J genes are TRBV24-1 and TRBJ2-2, with D perhaps matching TRBD1 (5 bases). V was shortened by 8 bases and J by 4 bases, with 10 bases between the two germline ends. The CDR3 contains 13 residues. The germline V gene encodes CDR1 KGHDR and CDR2 SFDVKD. DNA of the CDR3: TGTGCCACCAAAACAGGACGCACCGGGGAGCTGTTTTTT. It translates to CATKTGRTGELFF.

The chain is built from TRBV11-3 and TRBJ2-2; 7 nucleotides align to TRBD1. The junction had 14 bases not matched to a gene; V was cut back by 6 bases and J by 7 bases. From germline, CDR1 is SGHNT and CDR2 YENEEA. CDR3 length: 16 amino acids. CDR3 coding DNA: TGTGCCAGCAGACCTAGGTCCGGACAGGAAGGCGGGGAGCTGTTTTTT. Translated, it gives CASRPRSGQEGGELFF.

This clone was seen a single time. The V and J genes are TRBV28 and TRBJ2-7; TRBD2 matches 9 bases. The V segment lost 5 bases and the J segment 2 bases; nucleotides outside the gene matches: 10. Germline V gives CDR1 MDHEN, CDR2 SYDVKM. The length of the CDR3 is 16 residues. The CDR3 here is CASSPIAGAIAYEQYF. DNA of the CDR3: TGTGCCAGCAGTCCTATAGCGGGAGCCATTGCCTACGAGCAGTACTTC.

This clone showed up just once. V and J are TRBV6-2 or TRBV6-3 and TRBJ2-5; D is ambiguous. CDR3 length: 13 amino acids. CDR1 and CDR2 (germline): MNHEY, SVGEGT. V lost 5 bases, J lost 4 bases, and 11 bases lay in between. The chain's CDR3 is CASSPPPGETQYF. DNA for the CDR3: TGTGCCAGCAGTCCACCTCCGGGAGAGACCCAGTACTTC.

The chain combines TRBV9 with TRBJ1-2; no clear D. V was shortened by 6 bases and J by 1 base, with 13 bases between the two germline ends. The CDR3 sequence is 14 residues long. The germline V gene encodes CDR1 SGDLS and CDR2 YYNGEE. CDR3 bases: TGTGCCAGCACCCGTAGTCTAGATAACTATGGCTACACCTTC. Translating gives CASTRSLDNYGYTF.